The 25 T cell receptor beta chains in this list originate from one sample, sequenced in a study of blood T cell repertoires in COVID-19. Some clones are missing from TCRdb's copy, which holds only in-frame ones; the method was immunoSEQ multiplex PCR. The sample yields fewer than 650,000 clones, 85% to 90% seen once. Sequenced material: peripheral blood. All receptors come from a woman aged 50 to 60 with COVID-19, enrolled during active disease.

This clone appeared once. The chain has TRBV19 and TRBJ2-4; TRBD1 aligns across 8 bases. In germline, CDR1 is LNHDA, CDR2 SQIVND (reference sequence). The V gene end was trimmed by 3 bases and the J gene end by 2 bases; junction bases not matched to a gene: 6. The CDR3 loop spans 16 amino acids. In DNA, the CDR3 is TGTGCCAGTAGTATCACAGGGGGAGGAACCAAAAACATTCAGTACTTC. It is translated as CASSITGGGTKNIQYF.

The V gene is TRBV6-5, the J gene TRBJ2-2; D might be TRBD2 (7 bases). The CDR3 extends over 15 amino acids. Germline V gene data show CDR1 as MNHEY and CDR2 as SVGAGI. The germline V and J ends were trimmed by 5 bases and 4 bases, with 14 bases remaining between them. In DNA form, the CDR3 reads TGTGCCAGCAGTAGGGGGAGGGGATCCACCGGGGAGCTGTTTTTT. Protein product: CASSRGRGSTGELFF.

This sequence joins TRBV9 and TRBJ2-1; 8 bases are a match to TRBD2. The CDR3 consists of 21 residues. The V gene end was trimmed by 0 bases and the J gene end by 4 bases; junction bases not matched to a gene: 21. Looked up from germline, CDR1 is SGDLS and CDR2 is YYNGEE. CDR3 amino acids: CASSVAGPVAGGLTLYNEQFF. CDR3 coding DNA: TGTGCCAGCAGCGTAGCTGGCCCGGTGGCGGGGGGACTCACTCTTTACAATGAGCAGTTCTTC.

The genes are TRBV7-6 and TRBJ2-5, with D perhaps TRBD1 (6 bases). The germline V gene has CDR1 SGHVS and CDR2 FNYEAQ. There are 15 residues in the CDR3. Trimming removed 3 bases from V and 5 bases from J, with 16 bases in between. The CDR3 DNA reads as TGTGCCAGCAGCTTTAGCCCTCGAGGGGGTGAGACCCAGTACTTC. Its translation is CASSFSPRGGETQYF.

The rearrangement links TRBV6-5 to TRBJ1-1; 7 bases are a match to TRBD1. V trimming: 5 bases; J trimming: 4 bases; junction bases outside the gene matches: 10. Germline values: CDR1 MNHEY, CDR2 SVGAGI. The CDR3 covers 15 residues. CDR3 in DNA: TGTGCCAGCAGTCGTACGAGGGGGCAGGGCACTGAAGCTTTCTTT. This encodes CASSRTRGQGTEAFF.

V usage is TRBV5-1 and J usage is TRBJ1-2; TRBD1 matches at 8 bases. Trimming at V came to 0 bases and at J to 8 bases, leaving 6 bases not matched to a gene. This CDR3 contains 14 residues. Germline V gene lookup returns CDR1 SGHRS and CDR2 YFSETQ. CDR3 coding DNA: TGCGCCAGCAGCTTGGCAGCAGGGGGCTTAGGCTACACCTTC. Protein: CASSLAAGGLGYTF. Full variable domain (rest looked up from reference TRBV5-1 and TRBJ1-2): KAGVTQTPRYLIKTRGQQVTLSCSPISGHRSVSWYQQTPGQGLQFLFEYFSETQRNKGNFPGRFSGRQFSNSRSEMNVSTLELGDSALYLCASSLAAGGLGYTFGSGTRLTVV.

V and J are TRBV9 and TRBJ1-1, with a tentative D call TRBD1 (5 bases). Germline V gives CDR1 SGDLS, CDR2 YYNGEE. Trimming removed 0 bases at V and 0 bases at J, with 15 bases between. The CDR3 sequence is 17 residues long. The CDR3 nucleotides read TGTGCCAGCAGCGTAGGCGGGGGGTATGACATGAACACTGAAGCTTTCTTT. Amino acids: CASSVGGGYDMNTEAFF.

V gene TRBV28 combines with J gene TRBJ2-2; D is possibly TRBD2 (5 bases). V was trimmed by 6 bases and J by 4 bases, leaving 15 bases between them. The length of the CDR3 is 15 residues. The germline gives CDR1 MDHEN, CDR2 SYDVKM. This chain's CDR3 is CASSPAHAGTGELFF. CDR3 in DNA: TGTGCCAGCAGCCCGGCTCACGCGGGCACCGGGGAGCTGTTTTTT.

V and J are TRBV7-8 and TRBJ2-3, with 8 bases identical to TRBD2. Germline CDR1 is SGHVS and CDR2 is FQNEAQ. Trimming removed 4 bases from V and 1 base from J; junction bases left unmatched: 10. This CDR3 contains 17 residues. The CDR3 region has the DNA TGTGCCAGCAGCTCTCCAACCGGGACTAGGGGCACAGATACGCAGTATTTT. This sequence encodes CASSSPTGTRGTDTQYF.

The chain combines TRBV12-5 with TRBJ1-3; D unclear. Per the germline V gene, CDR1 is LGHNT and CDR2 is FRNRAP. The CDR3 covers 18 residues. With 0 bases removed from V and 1 base from J, the gap between germline ends came to 16 bases. In nucleotides, the CDR3 is TGTGCTAGTGGTTTGGTACTGAGGCTTGGTTATTCTGGAAACACCATATATTTT. Its protein is CASGLVLRLGYSGNTIYF.

The chain carries TRBV6-5 and TRBJ1-2; the D gene is possibly TRBD1 (6 bases). Trimming left V 2 bases short and J 4 bases short, with 8 bases between. CDR3 length equals 13 residues. Per the germline V gene, CDR1 is MNHEY and CDR2 is SVGAGI. Written as DNA, the CDR3 is TGTGCCAGCAGTTACGGGGGCTCCTATGGCTACACCTTC. Protein sequence: CASSYGGSYGYTF.

The chain employs TRBV6-1 and TRBJ1-3; unclear D gene. Deletions cut 1 base from V and 0 bases from J, with 7 bases between. CDR3 length: 15 amino acids. Germline assignment: CDR1 MNHNS and CDR2 SASEGT. The CDR3, as DNA: TGTGCCAGCAGTGAAGGACTGAACTCTGGAAACACCATATATTTT. It codes for CASSEGLNSGNTIYF.

The CDR3 DNA sequence: TGTGCCAGCAGTTTCGGGACTATTAACAATGAGCAGTTCTTC. It yields the protein CASSFGTINNEQFF. The chain joins TRBV5-4 to TRBJ2-1; 7 bases are shared with TRBD2. Germline values: CDR1 SGHNT, CDR2 YYREEE (reference sequence). Trimming at V came to 5 bases and at J to 5 bases, leaving 7 bases not matched to a gene. The length of the CDR3 is 14 residues.

The chain has TRBV2 and TRBJ2-2; TRBD2 matches at 8 bases. Germline V gene lookup returns CDR1 SNHLY and CDR2 FYNNEI. CDR3 length equals 14 residues. The trim removed 8 bases at V and 10 bases at J, leaving 12 bases unmatched. The CDR3 nucleotides read TGTGCCAGCCAACTGCGGGGGGCACGAGAGGAGCTGTTTTTT. It specifies CASQLRGAREELFF.

The chain couples TRBV29-1 to TRBJ1-1, with D unclear. V lost 3 bases and J lost 1, with 12 bases in between. Germline loops: CDR1 SQVTM, CDR2 ANQGSEA. The CDR3 covers 14 residues. Here the CDR3 DNA reads TGCAGCGTTGATACTATCGAGAAGAACACTGAAGCTTTCTTT. Translating gives CSVDTIEKNTEAFF.

The V gene is TRBV27, the J gene TRBJ2-4; 7 positions agree with TRBD1. The CDR3 spans 14 residues. The germline CDR1 and CDR2 sequences are MNHEY and SMNVEV (reference sequence). Trimming at V came to 10 bases and at J to 0 bases, leaving 6 bases not matched to a gene. CDR3: CATRTGLAKNIQYF. CDR3 sequence (DNA): TGTGCCACCCGGACAGGCTTAGCCAAAAACATTCAGTACTTC.

The chain carries TRBV18 and TRBJ1-4; 7 bases map to TRBD1. J gave up 5 bases and V 3 bases, and 6 bases lay outside the gene matches. CDR3 length: 15 residues. Germline V gives CDR1 KGHSH, CDR2 LQKENI. The CDR3 coding sequence is TGTGCCAGCTCACCTCGGGACAGTAGCAATGAAAAACTGTTTTTT. This gives the protein CASSPRDSSNEKLFF.

The chain has TRBV7-9 and TRBJ1-4, with D tentatively TRBD1 (6 bases). Germline V gives CDR1 SEHNR, CDR2 FQNEAQ (reference sequence). V dropped 0 bases and J dropped 6 bases, with 11 bases sitting between them. The CDR3 runs 15 residues. The CDR3 bases are TGTGCCAGCAGCTTAGCGGGGGGGCGCGATGAAAAACTGTTTTTT. Its protein product is CASSLAGGRDEKLFF.

V usage is TRBV6-5 and J usage is TRBJ1-2; D may be TRBD1 (6 bases). The CDR3 has 14 residues. V gave up 7 bases and J gave up 4 bases, with 16 bases separating them. The germline gives CDR1 MNHEY, CDR2 SVGAGI. CDR3 sequence: CASMGAGESYGYTF. CDR3 bases: TGTGCCAGCATGGGGGCAGGGGAATCCTATGGCTACACCTTC.

In nucleotides, the CDR3 is TGCGCCAGCAGCAAGTCCGGAGAAAGCAATCAGCCCCAGCATTTT. Its translation is CASSKSGESNQPQHF. The V call is TRBV5-1, the J call TRBJ1-5, with D uncertain. The CDR3 is made up of 15 amino acids. Germline V gene lookup returns CDR1 SGHRS and CDR2 YFSETQ. The V end was cut by 4 bases, the J end by 1 base, with 12 bases between. The full variable domain, its missing parts supplied by reference TRBV5-1 and TRBJ1-5, is KAGVTQTPRYLIKTRGQQVTLSCSPISGHRSVSWYQQTPGQGLQFLFEYFSETQRNKGNFPGRFSGRQFSNSRSEMNVSTLELGDSALYLCASSKSGESNQPQHFGDGTRLSIL.

The chain employs TRBV7-8 and TRBJ2-1; D perhaps matches TRBD2 (5 bases). Between the trimmed V and J ends, which lost 5 bases and 7 bases, there was a span of 21 bases. The length of the CDR3 is 16 residues. CDR1 is SGHVS, CDR2 FQNEAQ, per germline. The CDR3 here is CASSLLGLSTRNEQFF. CDR3 bases: TGTGCCAGCAGCCTCCTCGGACTGAGTACTAGGAATGAGCAGTTCTTC. The full variable domain, rest sourced from reference TRBV7-8 and TRBJ2-1, is GAGVSQSPRYKVAKRGQDVALRCDPISGHVSLFWYQQALGQGPEFLTYFQNEAQLDKSGLPSDRFFAERPEGSVSTLKIQRTQQEDSAVYLCASSLLGLSTRNEQFFGPGTRLTVL.

The chain employs TRBV3-1 (or the pseudogene TRBV3-2) and TRBJ1-4; D possibly corresponds to TRBD1 (5 bases). From germline, CDR1 is LGHDT and CDR2 YNNKEL (reference sequence). The length of the CDR3 is 16 residues. Trimming pared 0 bases from V and 10 bases from J, leaving 18 bases between. CDR3 DNA: TGTGCCAGCAGCCAAGATAGCCCGTCGGTCGGGGGAAAACTGTTTTTT. Its translation is CASSQDSPSVGGKLFF.

The chain joins TRBV6-5 to TRBJ1-5, with D perhaps matching TRBD1 (6 bases). This CDR3 is 14 amino acids long. Germline V lookup: CDR1 MNHEY, CDR2 SVGAGI. Between the trimmed V and J ends, which lost 5 bases and 2 bases, there was a span of 10 bases. The CDR3 here is CASSPDSRNQPQHF. The CDR3 nucleotides are TGTGCCAGCAGTCCGGACAGCCGCAATCAGCCCCAGCATTTT.

This clone showed up just once. The gene calls are TRBV5-1 and TRBJ1-2; tentative D call: TRBD1 (6 bases). Germline loops: CDR1 SGHRS, CDR2 YFSETQ. Trimming pared 0 bases from V and 2 bases from J, leaving 11 bases between. This CDR3 is 15 amino acids long. In nucleotides, the CDR3 is TGCGCCAGCAGCTTGGGCCTAACAGGGAACTATGGCTACACCTTC. Its translation is CASSLGLTGNYGYTF.

The genes are TRBV3-1 (or the pseudogene TRBV3-2) and TRBJ1-2; no clear D gene. V was clipped by 5 bases and J by 1 base, with 17 bases between them. The CDR3 runs to 16 residues. Germline V gene data show CDR1 as LGHDT and CDR2 as YNNKEL (reference sequence). CDR3 nucleotides: TGTGCCAGCAGCGGGGAGGCCGGGAGTCGTAACTATGGCTACACCTTC. It specifies CASSGEAGSRNYGYTF.